The 28 T cell receptor beta chains reported below all come from one sample, sequenced in a study of sequential checkpoint blockade in melanoma. Sample treatment: randomized to nivolumab then ipilimumab (arm A) or the reverse (arm B). Generated by immunoSEQ multiplex PCR, the TCRdb table keeps only in-frame clones and is missing some. Found here are fewer than 13,000 clones, around 73% of them singletons; the top ten hold 11% to 15%. The specimen comprised CD8+ T cells sorted from blood (inferred from file names), sampled from a patient given nivolumab and ipilimumab in sequence. These receptor sequences come from a human donor with melanoma.

The chain uses TRBV7-8 and TRBJ2-1, with 10 positions matching TRBD1. Trimming took 1 base from V and 1 from J; bases not matched to a gene: 1. This CDR3 is 16 amino acids long. Germline CDR1 is SGHVS and CDR2 is FQNEAQ. As DNA, the CDR3 is TGTGCCAGCAGCTTAGGGGGACAGGGGTCCTACAATGAGCAGTTCTTC. This encodes CASSLGGQGSYNEQFF.

The chain couples TRBV9 to TRBJ2-1; D call uncertain. V lost 0 bases and J 3 bases, leaving 4 bases between the germline ends. Germline V gives CDR1 SGDLS, CDR2 YYNGEE. This CDR3 comprises 13 residues. CDR3 bases: TGTGCCAGCAGCGTAGGTAGCTACAATGAGCAGTTCTTC. Amino acid sequence: CASSVGSYNEQFF.

This chain uses TRBV4-2 with TRBJ1-3; the D is unclear. Germline CDR1 is LGHNA and CDR2 is YNFKEQ. The CDR3 is made up of 16 amino acids. Deletions cut 1 base from V and 0 bases from J, with 10 bases between. Here the CDR3 reads CASSQGAGLSGNTIYF. The CDR3 DNA sequence: TGTGCCAGCAGCCAAGGTGCGGGCCTCTCTGGAAACACCATATATTTT.

The chain combines TRBV7-9 with TRBJ2-7; TRBD2 might be the D (5 bases). The CDR3 has 16 amino acids. Trimming took off 4 bases at V and 3 bases at J, with 19 bases between the two ends. Germline V gives CDR1 SEHNR, CDR2 FQNEAQ (reference sequence). The chain's CDR3 is CASSSPVEGSDYEQYF. In DNA, the CDR3 is TGTGCCAGCAGCTCTCCCGTTGAGGGCTCCGACTACGAGCAGTACTTC.

The J gene is TRBJ2-1, the V gene TRBV6-4; D is possibly TRBD2 (6 bases). In germline, CDR1 is MRHNA, CDR2 SNTAGT. The CDR3 sequence is 14 residues long. V was clipped by 5 bases and J by 7 bases, with 15 bases between them. CDR3 residues: CASSPRLEMNEQFF. The CDR3 region has the DNA TGTGCCAGCAGTCCCCGACTAGAGATGAATGAGCAGTTCTTC.

V gene TRBV4-2 combines with J gene TRBJ2-1, with D possibly matching TRBD2 (6 bases). The CDR3 length is 16 residues. The germline gives CDR1 LGHNA, CDR2 YNFKEQ. V lost 6 bases, J lost 0 bases, and 15 bases lay in between. CDR3 region: CASSSEGSSSYNEQFF. The CDR3 coding sequence is TGTGCCAGCAGTTCGGAGGGGTCTAGCTCCTACAATGAGCAGTTCTTC.

V is TRBV6-1 and J is TRBJ1-1; TRBD1 might be the D (5 bases). The CDR3 runs to 16 residues. Germline lookup yields CDR1 MNHNS and CDR2 SASEGT. The V end was cut by 4 bases, the J end by 4 bases, with 19 bases between. In DNA form, the CDR3 reads TGTGCCAGCAGTGCCGTAAGATATGACGGGGGCACTGAAGCTTTCTTT. This codes for CASSAVRYDGGTEAFF.

This rearrangement joins TRBV13 to TRBJ1-1, with D tentatively TRBD1 (5 bases). Germline assignment: CDR1 PRHDT and CDR2 FYEKMQ (reference sequence). The CDR3 is 14 residues long. V was trimmed by 3 bases and J by 5 bases, leaving 13 bases between them. DNA for the CDR3: TGTGCCAGCAGCTTGCCGGGGGAAGTGACTGAAGCTTTCTTT. Protein sequence: CASSLPGEVTEAFF.

As DNA, the CDR3 is TGTGCCAGCAGTGACAGTTGGGAGCAAGATACGCAGTATTTT. The encoded protein is CASSDSWEQDTQYF. The rearrangement uses TRBV6-4 and TRBJ2-3; possibly TRBD2 for D (5 bases). The V gene lost 2 bases and the J gene lost 5 bases, with 11 bases spanning the gap. There are 14 residues in the CDR3. CDR1 is MRHNA, CDR2 SNTAGT, per germline.

The chain links TRBV4-1 to TRBJ2-1; a weak D match, TRBD2 (6 bases). V was clipped by 4 bases and J by 7 bases, with 29 bases between them. The CDR3 runs 19 residues. Germline V gene lookup returns CDR1 MGHRA and CDR2 YSYEKL. CDR3 in amino acids: CASSPEGRTRYTTENEQFF. The DNA of the CDR3 is TGCGCCAGCAGCCCGGAGGGCCGGACGCGATATACCACGGAGAATGAGCAGTTCTTC.

This clone was seen a handful of times. The V and J genes are TRBV2 and TRBJ2-7, with 7 positions matching TRBD1. This CDR3 contains 15 residues. Germline assignment: CDR1 SNHLY and CDR2 FYNNEI. Unmatched junction bases numbered 9, after V lost 6 bases and J lost 1 base. The CDR3 sequence: CASRETPTGSYEQYF. As DNA, the CDR3 is TGTGCCAGCAGAGAGACCCCGACAGGGTCCTACGAGCAGTACTTC.

The J gene is TRBJ1-1, the V gene TRBV19; D is undetermined. The CDR3 sequence is 14 residues long. Trimming stripped 2 bases from V and 2 bases from J, with 9 bases between. CDR1 is LNHDA and CDR2 is SQIVND in the germline V gene (reference sequence). The CDR3, as DNA: TGTGCCAGTAGTATAATAGCCTCCAACACTGAAGCTTTCTTT. Translating gives CASSIIASNTEAFF. The full variable domain, completed using reference TRBV19 and TRBJ1-1, is DGGITQSPKYLFRKEGQNVTLSCEQNLNHDAMYWYRQDPGQGLRLIYYSQIVNDFQKGDIAEGYSVSREKKESFPLTVTSAQKNPTAFYLCASSIIASNTEAFFGQGTRLTVV.

This sequence joins TRBV4-1 and TRBJ2-1, with D possibly being TRBD1 (5 bases). In germline, CDR1 is MGHRA, CDR2 YSYEKL. There are 16 residues in the CDR3. Deletions cut 0 bases from V and 0 bases from J, with 9 bases between. The CDR3 reads CASSQENRRSYNEQFF. The CDR3 DNA sequence: TGCGCCAGCAGCCAAGAGAACAGGCGCTCCTACAATGAGCAGTTCTTC.

By share, this clone ranks as medium-sized. This CDR3 is CATSIRTETGELFF. Written as DNA, the CDR3 is TGTGCCACCAGCATCAGGACAGAAACCGGGGAGCTGTTTTTT. The gene calls are TRBV15 and TRBJ2-2; a possible D gene is TRBD1 (6 bases). Per germline, CDR1 LNHNV and CDR2 YYDKDF (reference sequence). The CDR3 consists of 14 residues. Trimming cost V 4 bases and J 5 bases, with 11 bases left between them.

This chain's CDR3 is CASSIRPGPYNEQFF. The DNA for the CDR3 is TGTGCCAGTAGTATCAGGCCTGGCCCCTACAATGAGCAGTTCTTC. J is TRBJ2-1 and V is TRBV19; no definite D call. Trimming cost V 3 bases and J 2 bases, with 11 bases left between them. The CDR3 extends over 15 amino acids. Germline-derived CDR1 and CDR2 are LNHDA and SQIVND (reference sequence).

V usage is TRBV6-1 and J usage is TRBJ1-1, with TRBD1 as a possible D gene (5 bases). Trimming took off 6 bases at V and 6 bases at J, with 14 bases between the two ends. The CDR3 extends over 13 amino acids. The germline CDR1 and CDR2 sequences are MNHNS and SASEGT. The chain's CDR3 is CASRGGERAEAFF. CDR3 nucleotides: TGTGCCAGCAGGGGGGGGGAGAGGGCTGAAGCTTTCTTT.

V and J are TRBV9 and TRBJ2-1; D perhaps matches TRBD1 (6 bases). Germline CDR1 is SGDLS and CDR2 is YYNGEE. The CDR3 consists of 14 residues. Trimming cost V 3 bases and J 3 bases, with 10 bases left between them. The CDR3 nucleotides read TGTGCCAGCAGCGGGACCAGGGGCTACAATGAGCAGTTCTTC. This sequence encodes CASSGTRGYNEQFF.

The genes are TRBV4-1 and TRBJ1-1; 8 nucleotides match TRBD1. Germline V gives CDR1 MGHRA, CDR2 YSYEKL. The CDR3 contains 15 residues. The junction had 10 bases not matched to a gene; V was cut back by 4 bases and J by 6 bases. The CDR3 DNA sequence: TGCGCCAGCAGCCCTGGACAGGGAATGAGTGCTGAAGCTTTCTTT. This translates into CASSPGQGMSAEAFF.

V and J are TRBV19 and TRBJ1-2, with D perhaps matching TRBD1 (6 bases). The CDR3 runs to 16 residues. The V end lost 10 bases, the J end lost 2 bases, and 23 bases lay between the germline ends. Looked up from germline, CDR1 is LNHDA and CDR2 is SQIVND (reference sequence). Here the CDR3 DNA reads TGTGCCACGGATCCCACAGGGCCCGGACTCAACTATGGCTACACCTTC. Translating gives CATDPTGPGLNYGYTF.

This clone appeared a few times. The chain couples TRBV4-1 to TRBJ2-1; 7 bases are a match to TRBD1. Trimming removed 1 base from V and 3 bases from J; junction bases left unmatched: 3. Germline CDR1 and CDR2: MGHRA and YSYEKL. The CDR3 has 15 amino acids. The CDR3 protein is CASSQGQGDYNEQFF. CDR3 DNA sequence: TGCGCCAGCAGCCAAGGGCAGGGGGACTACAATGAGCAGTTCTTC.

This rearrangement joins TRBV11-3 to TRBJ2-1; 14 bases agree with TRBD2. Germline-derived CDR1 and CDR2 are SGHNT and YENEEA. With V trimmed by 5 bases and J by 3 bases, 9 bases remained unmatched. The CDR3 sequence is 18 residues long. CDR3 in amino acids: CASSRGTSGSKFYNEQFF. The CDR3 nucleotides are TGTGCCAGCAGCCGCGGGACTAGCGGGAGTAAGTTCTACAATGAGCAGTTCTTC.

This clone appeared a few times. This chain links TRBV5-6 with TRBJ1-2, with 7 bases fitting TRBD1. The V gene end was trimmed by 2 bases and the J gene end by 5 bases; junction bases not matched to a gene: 6. Germline V gene data show CDR1 as SGHDT and CDR2 as YYEEEE. CDR3 size: 14 residues. CDR3 bases: TGTGCCAGCAGCTTCGGACAGGAGCGTTATGGCTACACCTTC. Encoded protein: CASSFGQERYGYTF.

The chain couples TRBV2 to TRBJ2-7; 8 nucleotides line up with TRBD1. Per the germline V gene, CDR1 is SNHLY and CDR2 is FYNNEI. The CDR3 loop spans 13 amino acids. V lost 4 bases to trimming and J lost 6 bases; unmatched junction nucleotides: 5. The CDR3 loop reads CASSGTGYGEQYV. In DNA, the CDR3 is TGTGCCAGCAGTGGGACAGGGTATGGCGAGCAGTACGTC.

The chain has TRBV9 and TRBJ2-1, with TRBD2 as a possible D gene (6 bases). The V gene lost 3 bases and the J gene lost 2 bases, with 12 bases spanning the gap. The CDR3 contains 15 residues. CDR1 is SGDLS, CDR2 YYNGEE, per germline. For the CDR3, the DNA is TGTGCCAGCAGCGGGGGGGTGTTTCCCTACAATGAGCAGTTCTTC. It specifies CASSGGVFPYNEQFF.

In this sample, this clone turned up once. The J gene is TRBJ1-2, the V gene TRBV9; TRBD1 might be the D (5 bases). Germline CDR1 SGDLS, CDR2 YYNGEE. Trimming cost V 7 bases and J 1 base, with 8 bases left between them. The CDR3 consists of 12 residues. The CDR3 reads CASGAVNYGYTF. CDR3 nucleotide sequence: TGTGCCAGCGGGGCCGTTAACTATGGCTACACCTTC.

The chain is built from TRBV4-1 and TRBJ2-1; 11 bases line up with TRBD2. The CDR3 consists of 16 residues. From germline, CDR1 is MGHRA and CDR2 YSYEKL. J lost 4 bases, V lost 3 bases, and 5 bases had no gene match. The CDR3 nucleotides read TGCGCCAGCAGCCAGGGGACTAGCGGATTATACAATGAGCAGTTCTTC. This codes for CASSQGTSGLYNEQFF.

The chain joins TRBV6-4 to TRBJ2-6; possible D gene TRBD2, 7 bases. CDR1 and CDR2 from the germline V gene are MRHNA and SNTAGT. CDR3 size: 16 residues. Trimming shortened V by 3 bases and J by 1 base, and 10 bases separated the two germline ends. The CDR3 sequence: CASSEGGASGANVLTF. In nucleotides, the CDR3 is TGTGCCAGCAGTGAAGGGGGGGCATCTGGGGCCAACGTCCTGACTTTC.

The V and J genes are TRBV5-5 and TRBJ1-1, with a weak D call TRBD1 (5 bases). Trimming left V 5 bases short and J 0 bases short, with 8 bases between. CDR1 is SGHKS and CDR2 is YYEKEE in the germline V gene (reference sequence). This CDR3 has 13 residues. The CDR3 loop is CASRTDLNTEAFF. CDR3 sequence (DNA): TGTGCCAGCAGGACAGACTTGAACACTGAAGCTTTCTTT.